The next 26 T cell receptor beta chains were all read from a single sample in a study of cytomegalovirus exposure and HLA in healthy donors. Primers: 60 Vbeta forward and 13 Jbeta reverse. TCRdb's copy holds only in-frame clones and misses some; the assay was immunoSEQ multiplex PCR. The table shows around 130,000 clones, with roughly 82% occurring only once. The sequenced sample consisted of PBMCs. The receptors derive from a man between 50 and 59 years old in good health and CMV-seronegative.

For the CDR3, the DNA is TGTGCCAGCAGTGAGGGCCCAGCGCAGGGGGGAAACACCATATATTTT. This translates into CASSEGPAQGGNTIYF. The V and J genes are TRBV2 and TRBJ1-3, with D perhaps matching TRBD1 (6 bases). The CDR3 runs to 16 residues. V lost 3 bases and J lost 4, with 16 bases in between. Germline V gene lookup returns CDR1 SNHLY and CDR2 FYNNEI.

CDR3 bases: TGTGCCAGCAACCCTCCCGGGGGGAAGTCCTACGAGCAGTACTTC. It codes for CASNPPGGKSYEQYF. The chain links TRBV2 to TRBJ2-7, with TRBD2 identical over 7 bases. This CDR3 contains 15 residues. V was clipped by 7 bases and J by 1 base; unmatched bases: 10. The germline V gene has CDR1 SNHLY and CDR2 FYNNEI.

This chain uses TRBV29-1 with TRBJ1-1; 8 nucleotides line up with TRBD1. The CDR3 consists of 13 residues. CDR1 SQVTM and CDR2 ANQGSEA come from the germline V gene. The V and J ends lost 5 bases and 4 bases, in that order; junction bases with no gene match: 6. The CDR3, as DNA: TGCAGCGTTTTGGACAGGGAAGGCACTGAAGCTTTCTTT. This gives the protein CSVLDREGTEAFF.

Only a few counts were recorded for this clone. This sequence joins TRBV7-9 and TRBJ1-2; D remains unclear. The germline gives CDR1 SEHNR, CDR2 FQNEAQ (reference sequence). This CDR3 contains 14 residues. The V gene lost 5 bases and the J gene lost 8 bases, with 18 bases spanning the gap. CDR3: CASSNTSGVGGYTF. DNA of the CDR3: TGTGCCAGCAGCAACACTAGTGGGGTCGGGGGCTACACCTTC.

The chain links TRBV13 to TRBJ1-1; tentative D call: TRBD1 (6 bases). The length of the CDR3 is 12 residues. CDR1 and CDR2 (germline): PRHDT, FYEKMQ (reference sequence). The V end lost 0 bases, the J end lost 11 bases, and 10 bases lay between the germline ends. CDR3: CASSLGGAGAFF. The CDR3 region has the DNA TGTGCCAGCAGCTTAGGGGGGGCTGGCGCTTTCTTT.

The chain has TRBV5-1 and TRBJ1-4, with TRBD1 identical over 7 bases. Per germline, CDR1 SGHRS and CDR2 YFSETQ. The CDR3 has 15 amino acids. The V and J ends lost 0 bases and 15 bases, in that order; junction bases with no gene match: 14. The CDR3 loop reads CASSLGQGRADELFF. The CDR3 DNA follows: TGCGCCAGCAGCTTGGGACAGGGTAGGGCGGATGAATTGTTTTTT. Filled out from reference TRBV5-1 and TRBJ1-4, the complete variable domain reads KAGVTQTPRYLIKTRGQQVTLSCSPISGHRSVSWYQQTPGQGLQFLFEYFSETQRNKGNFPGRFSGRQFSNSRSEMNVSTLELGDSALYLCASSLGQGRADELFFGSGTQLSVL.

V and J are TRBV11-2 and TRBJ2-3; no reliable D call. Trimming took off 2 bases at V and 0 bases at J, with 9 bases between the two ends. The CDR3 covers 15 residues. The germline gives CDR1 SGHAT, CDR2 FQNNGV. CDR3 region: CASSLWAHSTDTQYF. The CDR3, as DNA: TGTGCCAGCAGCTTATGGGCACACAGCACAGATACGCAGTATTTT. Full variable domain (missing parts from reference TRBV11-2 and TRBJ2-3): EAGVAQSPRYKIIEKRQSVAFWCNPISGHATLYWYQQILGQGPKLLIQFQNNGVVDDSQLPKDRFSAERLKGVDSTLKIQPAKLEDSAVYLCASSLWAHSTDTQYFGPGTRLTVL.

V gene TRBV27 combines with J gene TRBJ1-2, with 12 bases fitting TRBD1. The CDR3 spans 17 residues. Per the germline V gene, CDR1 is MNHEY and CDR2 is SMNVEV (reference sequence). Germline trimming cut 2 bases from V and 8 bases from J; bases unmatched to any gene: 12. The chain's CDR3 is CASSLNPGQGASRGYTF. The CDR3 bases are TGTGCCAGCAGTTTAAACCCGGGACAGGGGGCTTCGAGGGGCTACACCTTC.

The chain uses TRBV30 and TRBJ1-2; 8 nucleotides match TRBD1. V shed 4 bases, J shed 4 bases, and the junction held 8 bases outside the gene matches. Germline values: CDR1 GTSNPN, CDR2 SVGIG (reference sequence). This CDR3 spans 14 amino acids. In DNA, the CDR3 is TGTGCCTGGACCAGGCAGGGGGCAACCTATGGCTACACCTTC. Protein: CAWTRQGATYGYTF.

The CDR3 reads CASDYQGNQPQHF. DNA of the CDR3: TGTGCCAGTGACTATCAAGGAAATCAGCCCCAGCATTTT. V gene TRBV19 combines with J gene TRBJ1-5, with no clear D. The germline CDR1 and CDR2 sequences are LNHDA and SQIVND (reference sequence). This CDR3 region has 13 residues. V lost 8 bases and J 4 bases, leaving 12 bases between the germline ends.

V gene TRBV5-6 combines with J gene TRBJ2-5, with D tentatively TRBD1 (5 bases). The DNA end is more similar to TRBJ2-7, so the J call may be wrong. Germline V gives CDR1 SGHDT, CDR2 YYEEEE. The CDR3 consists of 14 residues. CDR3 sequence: CASSRGSIPYEQYF. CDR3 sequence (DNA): TGTGCCAGCAGCAGGGGTAGTATCCCCTACGAGCAGTACTTC.

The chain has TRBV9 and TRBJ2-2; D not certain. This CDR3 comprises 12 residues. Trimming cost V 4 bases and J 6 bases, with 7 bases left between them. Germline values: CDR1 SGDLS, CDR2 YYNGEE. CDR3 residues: CASSSLSGELFF. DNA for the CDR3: TGTGCCAGCAGCTCCTTATCCGGGGAGCTGTTTTTT.

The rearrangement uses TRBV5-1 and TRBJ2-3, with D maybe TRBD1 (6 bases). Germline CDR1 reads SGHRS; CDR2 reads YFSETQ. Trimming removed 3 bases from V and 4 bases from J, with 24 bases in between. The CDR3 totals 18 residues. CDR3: CASSSYRTGTPGADTQYF. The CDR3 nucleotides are TGCGCCAGCAGCTCCTATCGAACCGGGACACCCGGGGCAGATACGCAGTATTTT.

CDR3 residues: CSALVWTSQETQYF. DNA of the CDR3: TGCAGCGCCCTCGTCTGGACAAGCCAAGAGACCCAGTACTTC. The chain carries TRBV29-1 and TRBJ2-5; D perhaps matches TRBD1 (5 bases). Looked up from germline, CDR1 is SQVTM and CDR2 is ANQGSEA. The CDR3 has 14 residues. V lost 7 bases, J lost 1 base, and 16 bases lay in between.

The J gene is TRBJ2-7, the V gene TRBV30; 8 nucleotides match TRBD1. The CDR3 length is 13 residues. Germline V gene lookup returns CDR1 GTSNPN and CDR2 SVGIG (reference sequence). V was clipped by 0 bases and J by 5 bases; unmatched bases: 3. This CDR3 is CAWSVDRGHEQYF. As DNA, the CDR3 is TGTGCCTGGAGTGTCGACAGGGGCCACGAGCAGTACTTC.

The CDR3 loop reads CASSLEGGRDTGELFF. The CDR3 DNA is TGCGCCAGCAGCTTGGAAGGGGGAAGGGACACCGGGGAGCTGTTTTTT. V usage is TRBV5-1 and J usage is TRBJ2-2; a weak D match, TRBD1 (6 bases). V lost 0 bases, J lost 3 bases, and 12 bases lay in between. The length of the CDR3 is 16 residues. CDR1 and CDR2 (germline): SGHRS, YFSETQ.

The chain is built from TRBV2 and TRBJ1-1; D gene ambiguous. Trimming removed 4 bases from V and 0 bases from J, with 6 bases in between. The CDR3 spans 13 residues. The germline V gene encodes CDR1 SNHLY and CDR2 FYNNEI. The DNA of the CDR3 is TGTGCCAGCAGTGTCAGGCTGAACACTGAAGCTTTCTTT. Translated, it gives CASSVRLNTEAFF.

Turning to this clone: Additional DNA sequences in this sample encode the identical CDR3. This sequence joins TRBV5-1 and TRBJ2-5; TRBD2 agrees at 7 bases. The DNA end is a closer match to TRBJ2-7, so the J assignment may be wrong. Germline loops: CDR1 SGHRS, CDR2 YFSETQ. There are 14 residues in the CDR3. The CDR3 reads CASSLGTGGYEQYF. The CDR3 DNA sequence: TGCGCCAGCAGCTTGGGAACGGGGGGCTACGAGCAGTACTTC.

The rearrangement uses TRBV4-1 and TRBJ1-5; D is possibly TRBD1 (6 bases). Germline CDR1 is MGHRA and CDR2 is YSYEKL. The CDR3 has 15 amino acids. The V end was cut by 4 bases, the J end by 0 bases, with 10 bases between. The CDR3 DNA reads TGCGCCAGCAGCCTACACAGGGTTAGCAATCAGCCCCAGCATTTT. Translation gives CASSLHRVSNQPQHF.

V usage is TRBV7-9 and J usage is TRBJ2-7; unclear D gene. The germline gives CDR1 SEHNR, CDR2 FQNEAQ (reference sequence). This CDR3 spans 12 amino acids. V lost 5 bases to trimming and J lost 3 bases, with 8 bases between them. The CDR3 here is CASSPQNYEQYF. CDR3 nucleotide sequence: TGTGCCAGCAGCCCCCAGAACTACGAGCAGTACTTC.

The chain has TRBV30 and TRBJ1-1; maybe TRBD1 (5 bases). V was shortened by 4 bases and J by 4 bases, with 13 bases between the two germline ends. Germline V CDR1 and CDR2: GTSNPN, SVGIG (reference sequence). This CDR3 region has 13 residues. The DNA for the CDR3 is TGTGCCTGGAATTTGCAGGGAGGCACTGAAGCTTTCTTT. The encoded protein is CAWNLQGGTEAFF.

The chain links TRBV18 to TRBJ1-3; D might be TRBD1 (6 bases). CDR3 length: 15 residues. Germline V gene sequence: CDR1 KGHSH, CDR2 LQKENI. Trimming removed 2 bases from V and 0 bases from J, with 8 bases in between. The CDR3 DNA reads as TGTGCCAGCTCACCAGGGGGCAGCTCTGGAAACACCATATATTTT. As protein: CASSPGGSSGNTIYF.

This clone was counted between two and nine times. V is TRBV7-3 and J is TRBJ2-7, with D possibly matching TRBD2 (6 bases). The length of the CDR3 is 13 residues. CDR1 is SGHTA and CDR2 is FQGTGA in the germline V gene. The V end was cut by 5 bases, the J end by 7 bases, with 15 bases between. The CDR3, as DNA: TGTGCCAGCAGCCCGGGTAGCCGGGGGGAGCAGTACTTC. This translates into CASSPGSRGEQYF.

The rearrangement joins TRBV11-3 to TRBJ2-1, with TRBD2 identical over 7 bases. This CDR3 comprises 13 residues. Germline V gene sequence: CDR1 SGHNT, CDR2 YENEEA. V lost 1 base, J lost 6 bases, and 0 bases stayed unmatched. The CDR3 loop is CASSLGEGNEQFF. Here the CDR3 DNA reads TGTGCCAGCAGCTTAGGGGAGGGCAATGAGCAGTTCTTC.

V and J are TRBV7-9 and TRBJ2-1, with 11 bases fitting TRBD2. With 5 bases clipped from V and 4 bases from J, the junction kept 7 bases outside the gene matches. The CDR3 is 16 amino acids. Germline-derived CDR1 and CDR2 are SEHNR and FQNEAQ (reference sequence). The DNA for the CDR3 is TGTGCCAGCAGCCCCCCTAGCGGGGGGTCTTACAATGAGCAGTTCTTC. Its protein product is CASSPPSGGSYNEQFF.

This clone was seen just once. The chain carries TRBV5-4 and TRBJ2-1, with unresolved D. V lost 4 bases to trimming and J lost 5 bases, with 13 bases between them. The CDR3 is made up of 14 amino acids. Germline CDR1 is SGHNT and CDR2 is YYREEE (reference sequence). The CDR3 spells CASSPYGPNNEQFF. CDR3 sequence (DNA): TGTGCCAGCAGCCCCTACGGTCCGAACAATGAGCAGTTCTTC.